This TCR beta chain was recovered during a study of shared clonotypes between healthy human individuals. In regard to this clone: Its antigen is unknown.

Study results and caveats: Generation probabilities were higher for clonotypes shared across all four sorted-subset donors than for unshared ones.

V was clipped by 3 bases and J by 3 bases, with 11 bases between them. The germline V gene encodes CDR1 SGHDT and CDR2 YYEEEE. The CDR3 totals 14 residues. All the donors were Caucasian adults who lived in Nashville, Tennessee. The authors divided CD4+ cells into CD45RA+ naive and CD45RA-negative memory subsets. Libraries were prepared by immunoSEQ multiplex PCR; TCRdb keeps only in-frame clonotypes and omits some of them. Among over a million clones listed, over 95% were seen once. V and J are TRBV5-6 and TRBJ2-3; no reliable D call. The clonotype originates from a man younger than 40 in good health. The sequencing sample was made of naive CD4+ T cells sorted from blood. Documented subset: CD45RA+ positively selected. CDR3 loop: CASSSLIITDTQYF. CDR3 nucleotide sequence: TGTGCCAGCAGCTCCCTTATAATAACAGATACGCAGTATTTT.